This T cell receptor beta chain derives from a study of identical twins. Findings of the study overall: In zero-insertion analyses, partial confounding could arise from invariant MAIT and iNKT cells. Its conclusions, products of cross-sectional statistical analysis, did not come from following the same donors. Twin-shared out-of-frame alpha sequences showed excess low generation probability. Out-of-frame TCR alpha sharing observed in monozygotic twins exceeded model estimates.

From the 5' RACE reads, TCRdb called clonotypes with MiXCR, one entry per CDR3 protein. The table lists about 530,000 distinct CDR3 sequences, about 20% of them singletons. Unmatched junction bases numbered 11, after V lost 4 bases and J lost 2 bases. This CDR3 is 16 amino acids long. CDR1 is SGHRS, CDR2 YFSETQ, per germline. Comments on this clonotype: Antigen unknown.

The sample was also reused in another study, on yellow fever vaccine responses in identical twins.

The chain is built from TRBV5-1 and TRBJ2-5; TRBD1 agrees at 7 bases. The TCR sequence derives from a woman between 18 and 29 years old in good health. The sample consisted of CD4+ T cells sorted from blood. CDR3 sequence: CASSNRPGGVQETQYF. In DNA form, the CDR3 reads TGCGCCAGCAGCAACAGACCAGGGGGTGTACAAGAGACCCAGTACTTC.